This T cell receptor (beta chain) was recovered during a study of blood T cell repertoires in COVID-19. Study information: The samples span acute and convalescent COVID-19 from the United States, Italy and Spain. Sample material is recorded as cDNA or gDNA derived from T cells, B-cell-depleted T cells, or PBMCs.

In the authors' methods: Researchers report that nucleated cell counts were estimated from reference gene primer amplification. Some clones are missing from TCRdb's copy, which holds only in-frame ones; the method was immunoSEQ multiplex PCR. V and J calls and clone size are those listed in that table; D and trimming were worked out from the DNA. This sample carries 95,000 to 150,000 clones, about nine tenths of them seen once, and the ten largest clones take around 4.7%. Trimming removed 5 bases from V and 6 bases from J, with 11 bases in between. The CDR3 covers 13 residues. Germline CDR1 reads LNHDA; CDR2 reads SQIVND (reference sequence).

The chain is built from TRBV19 and TRBJ1-5, with a tentative D call TRBD1 (6 bases). The sequence derives from a man aged 35-49 years with acute or convalescent COVID-19. The sequenced material came from peripheral blood. CDR3 loop: CASSAGGGQPQHF. CDR3 coding DNA: TGTGCCAGTAGTGCGGGGGGCGGTCAGCCCCAGCATTTT.